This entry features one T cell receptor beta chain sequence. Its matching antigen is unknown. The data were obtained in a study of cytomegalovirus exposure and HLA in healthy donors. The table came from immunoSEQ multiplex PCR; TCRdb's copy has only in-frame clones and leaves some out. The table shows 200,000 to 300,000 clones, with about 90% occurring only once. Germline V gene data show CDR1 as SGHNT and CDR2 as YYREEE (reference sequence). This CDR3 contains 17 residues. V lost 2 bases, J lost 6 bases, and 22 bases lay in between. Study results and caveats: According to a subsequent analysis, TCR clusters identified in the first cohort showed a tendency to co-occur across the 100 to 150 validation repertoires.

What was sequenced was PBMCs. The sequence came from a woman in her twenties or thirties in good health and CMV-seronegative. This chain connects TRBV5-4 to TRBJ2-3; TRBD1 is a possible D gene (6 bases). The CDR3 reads CASSFSIGRGTMDTQYF. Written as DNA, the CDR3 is TGTGCCAGCAGCTTTTCTATCGGTAGGGGGACAATGGATACGCAGTATTTT. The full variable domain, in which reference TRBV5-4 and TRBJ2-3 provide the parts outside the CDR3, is ETGVTQSPTHLIKTRGQQVTLRCSSQSGHNTVSWYQQALGQGPQFIFQYYREEENGRGNFPPRFSGLQFPNYSSELNVNALELDDSALYLCASSFSIGRGTMDTQYFGPGTRLTVL.